This T cell receptor beta chain was recorded in a study of spatial heterogeneity in lung cancer. Every cDNA TCR molecule received its own unique molecular identifier. MiXCR, run by TCRdb on the 5' RACE reads, gives a single entry per CDR3 protein. The repertoire has 20,000 to 25,000 distinct CDR3 sequences, about 2.7% of them found once; the top ten carry roughly 7.2%. This clonotype has a count of ten or more. Its antigen is not identified. Study results and caveats: The number of expanded tumor alpha and beta chains correlated with mutation number.

The time point is: sample taken at primary tumor resection. Donation came from about 72 patients with untreated early-stage non-small cell lung cancer. The CDR3 loop spans 13 amino acids. Trimming removed 7 bases at V and 7 bases at J, with 16 bases between. This TCR derives from a male donor with early-stage non-small cell lung cancer. The material sequenced was lung tumor tissue, taken at surgery. The chain combines TRBV12-3 or TRBV12-4 with TRBJ1-1, with D unresolved. The CDR3 here is CASTTFGLLEAFF. Here the CDR3 DNA reads TGTGCCAGCACCACGTTCGGGCTTCTTGAAGCTTTCTTT.